The entry that follows covers one TCR beta chain sequence. Its binding antigen is unknown. No qualities accompany the bases; no much larger clone lies one base away. The cohort consisted of some 670 healthy bone marrow donors. At the time of sampling, all cohort members were nominally healthy, though unrecorded immune exposures were likely present. The donor tested CMV seropositive, placing the donor among the approximately 310 seropositive members of the cohort. A peripheral blood sample was collected from each donor, and TCR beta sequencing was performed on peripheral blood mononuclear cells. Genomic DNA was extracted from the blood cell samples with the Qiagen DNeasy Blood Extraction Kit. The sample comes from a study of cytomegalovirus exposure and HLA in healthy donors (dated by TCRdb to between 2016 and 2019). Context from the whole study: In an earlier analysis of under 600 of the donors, 250 to 350 Gb of sequence data and about 110 million unique TCR beta sequences from 150 million to 200 million T cells were reported. Rather than drawing on any new phenotypic data, the later analysis identified candidate immune exposures from TCR beta sequences and the way those sequences occurred across donors. In addition to the first cohort of about 650 subjects, a separate validation cohort of 120 different subjects was used. To study patterns of TCR occurrence, a later analysis re-analyzed previously published TCR beta repertoires from 666 donors and added high-resolution HLA genotyping. Every discovery cohort repertoire had been produced on one sequencing platform. Both class I and class II loci were covered by HLA typing, at four-digit resolution. To decide whether each TCR beta V gene segment behaved as functional or pseudogenic, an earlier analysis of fewer than 750 of the donors relied on high-throughput TCR beta sequencing. In a later genetic analysis, genome-wide SNP genotypes for about 55% of the roughly 700 donors were used, and that subset was treated as a discovery cohort. The study was designed to test whether signatures of past pathogen exposure could be identified by cataloging public T cell receptors. Roughly 300 gigabases of sequencing data and 78 million or so unique TCR sequences were included in an early release covering 500 to 750 HLA-typed donors. To predict cytomegalovirus infection status, the study brought together high-throughput TCR immunosequencing, statistical association of individual TCRs with disease status, and machine learning. Because of strong linkage in the cohort, roughly five DR-DQ haplotypes were treated as single units for association and clustering. Across around 400 genotyped donors of the cohort, an average of about 240,000 unique TCR beta nucleotide sequences per donor were sequenced, and approximately 19% of those sequences were non-productive. Donor age, sex, ethnicity and CMV serostatus were compiled alongside the repertoire data. The number of donors typed differed by locus, with about 629-630 for A, B, C, DRB1 and DQB1, around 500 for DQA1, over 600 for DPA1, and some 450 for DPB1. The T cell repertoires of several hundred subjects were profiled by immunosequencing and related to cytomegalovirus serostatus. Of the 300 to 450 genotyped donors, roughly 80% were placed in the genetic ancestry cluster associated with self-reported Caucasian donors. Overall study results and their limits: The cohort was sequenced for TCR beta chains only, and without alpha or paired-chain data the features that could be detected were limited. The presence/absence analyses assumed that sequencing depth was roughly uniform across donors, and that assumption may not be true. Some IMGT-functional V segments, including TRBV6-2 and TRBV6-3, could not be distinguished by the 87-base-pair reads and were therefore excluded. A further reported finding was that TCR beta sequences accurately predicted the HLA-A and HLA-B alleles for most subjects in the first cohort. Three of the identified cytomegalovirus-associated TCR beta chains were confirmed in vitro to be specific for cytomegalovirus antigens. Correlated functional status among segregating V segments might reflect linkage disequilibrium, but an unknown experimental factor could not be ruled out. According to a later analysis, TCR association rates differed among HLA loci, with DRB1 alleles showing the most associated TCRs and HLA-C alleles showing the fewest. The classifier was reported to diagnose cytomegalovirus status with high specificity and sensitivity in both the original and validation cohorts. CMV serostatus was the only immune exposure information available for the cohort. A later analysis reported that several top co-occurrence clusters appeared linked to parvovirus B19, influenza, CMV and Epstein-Barr virus. A later analysis found that most CMV-associated TCR beta chains appeared HLA-restricted, with HLA associations seemingly driven largely by CMV exposure. A total of roughly 160 TCR beta chains were listed by the study as associated with cytomegalovirus. In an earlier analysis of approximately 600 of the donors, most TCR beta V segments were observed in productive rearrangements about 90% or about 30% of the time, broadly matching IMGT annotations. In a later analysis, more than 15,000 TCR beta sequences were associated with specific HLA alleles at a false discovery rate of 0.05. A group of highly shared sequence variants was considered likely to be a technical artifact of the sequencing pipeline. Most TCR sequences were seen in very few donors, while some public TCRs were found in many individuals. According to a later genetic analysis, donors in an Asian-associated ancestry cluster had fewer N-insertions in productive TCRs than the approximately 690-donor mean. The earlier analysis of 587 of the donors excluded approximately 17 rarely observed V segments, including chromosome 9 orphons, because counts were too low. HLA typing was unavailable for some donors at each locus, so association tests used only the typed subset. In a later analysis, HLA-associated TCR beta chains showed more clonal expansion and lower generation probabilities than non-associated chains that were equally common. The authors suggested that the approach could potentially be generalized to other disease states and immunological phenotypes. In a later genetic analysis, a missense DCLRE1C variant was associated with V-gene and J-gene trimming of TCR beta chains, and the association was replicated in an independent cohort. When HLA alleles, especially DR and DQ, strongly co-occurred, TCR associations were difficult to assign to individual alleles.

The library was made by the immunoSEQ multiplex PCR assay. For the multiplex PCR, a mixture combining 60 forward primers for TCR Vbeta segments and 13 reverse primers for TCR Jbeta segments was used. The CDR3 region of rearranged TCR beta genes was amplified from genomic DNA with a multiplex PCR assay. Amplified TCR beta libraries were sequenced as 87-base-pair reads on the Illumina HiSeq System. The authors processed their data as follows. A later analysis tallied approximately 87 million unique TCR beta chains across the 666 repertoires, and about 10 million of those chains were shared by two or more donors. A nearest-neighbor algorithm error-corrected the raw reads and collapsed the reads into unique sequences, merging closely related sequences to remove PCR and sequencing errors. V, D and J gene segments were assigned by aligning CDR3 sequences to IMGT reference sequences. For a sequence to be retained, a match of at least six nucleotides to both a V gene segment and a J gene segment was required. Rearrangements were called productive when the CDR3 lacked stop codons and stayed in frame with V and J; all others were non-productive. Following IMGT convention, CDR3 was defined as the stretch from the second conserved V-encoded cysteine to the conserved J-encoded phenylalanine. The earlier analysis of some 600 of the donors excluded sequences that lacked an unambiguous match to a single V gene segment. In an earlier analysis of approximately 590 of the donors, a V segment was called functional when productive rearrangements were above 56.7%, and segregating when the standard deviation between donors exceeded 5%. A statistical classification framework was developed to diagnose cytomegalovirus status using the catalog of TCR beta chain sequences. In a later analysis, V and J genes were assigned by comparing TCR nucleotide sequences against IMGT/GENE-DB human TR gene sequences. The TCRdist pipeline was used in a later analysis to assign CDR3 sequences and most-parsimonious VDJ recombination scenarios. A later analysis defined each TCR beta chain by its CDR3 amino acid sequence plus V-gene family, and excluded reads lacking a unique V-gene family. In a later analysis, approximately 640 highly shared, low-generation-probability nucleotide sequences were removed to address suspected cross-contamination and a sequencing artifact. For each public chain, a later analysis derived a clonal expansion index from normalized ranks of inferred template counts within each repertoire. In a later analysis, generation probabilities were computed with a VDJ recombination model fitted to out-of-frame rearrangements, and the resulting probabilities were checked against IGoR. In a later analysis, TCR-TCR, TCR-HLA and TCR-CMV co-occurrence was scored with hypergeometric tests, and a repertoire-size bias correction was applied to TCR pairs. To estimate false discovery rates, a later analysis permuted the HLA or CMV assignments 20 times. A later analysis grouped co-occurring TCRs with DBSCAN, adding TCRdist sequence similarity when clustering within HLA-allele-positive subsets. Repertoires with fewer than 30,000 or more than 120,000 public chains, plus five repertoires with anomalous nucleotide sharing, were excluded from co-occurrence clustering. This is the immuneACCESS table as TCRdb keeps it, with only in-frame sequences that have V and J called. A part of the clones is gone; compared with another copy, unresolved V genes explain less than half, and the rest is unexplained. V and J calls and clone size are those listed in that table; D and trimming were worked out from the DNA. For this sample the table gives about 100,000 clones, of which about 9.4% were detected only once. The ten largest clones capture 5% to 6.5% of the sample.

The CDR1 and CDR2 encoded by the germline V gene (reference sequence) are GTSNPN and SVGIG. From its cysteine to its phenylalanine, the CDR3 spans 13 amino acids. Only the CDR3 region is kept as DNA, spanning 39 bases read in frame from base 1. V loses 4 bases at its end and J loses 4 bases; junction bases beyond the gene matches: 4. The TCR was taken from a man in his forties or fifties in good health and CMV-seropositive. The sample consisted of PBMCs. The chain joins TRBV30 to TRBJ1-3, with 7 middle bases fitting TRBD1. The CDR3 protein: CAWTTGVGNTIYF. The nucleotide sequence is TGTGCCTGGACAACAGGGGTCGGAAACACCATATATTTT. With the rest looked up from the reference TRBV30 and TRBJ1-3 genes rather than sequenced, the full variable domain is SQTIHQWPATLVQPVGSPLSLECTVEGTSNPNLYWYRQAAGRGLQLLFYSVGIGQISSEVPQNLSASRPQDRQFILSSKKLLLSDSGFYLCAWTTGVGNTIYFGEGSWLTVV.